This TCR beta chain is drawn from a study of CD4 T cells in relation to SARS-CoV-2 and coronaviruses. Deep TCR-beta sequencing used DNA from uncultured naive and memory CD4+ T cells. Using immunoSEQ multiplex PCR, the repertoire was profiled, and TCRdb retains in-frame clones only, with some absent. The repertoire has 40,000 or so clones, approximately 83% of them found once; the top ten carry roughly 3%. V lost 6 bases, J lost 4 bases, and 13 bases lay in between. Per the germline V gene, CDR1 is MNHEY and CDR2 is SVGAGI. The CDR3 covers 13 residues. Naive and memory CD4+ T cells came from enriched cryopreserved PBMCs.

The sequencing input was memory CD4+ T cells from PBMCs. The TCR was taken from an adult with COVID-19. The chain joins TRBV6-5 to TRBJ2-7; D remains ambiguous. CDR3 in amino acids: CASRAGPNYEQYF. The CDR3 DNA is TGTGCCAGCAGAGCCGGGCCAAATTACGAGCAGTACTTC.